These T cell receptor beta chains were read from a single sample in a study of T cell responses to AZD1222 COVID-19 vaccine. The table came from immunoSEQ multiplex PCR; TCRdb's copy has only in-frame clones and leaves some out. The sample lists fewer than 200,000 clones; roughly nine tenths were seen once. The material sequenced was peripheral blood, taken 28 days after the second AZD1222 dose. The source is an adult who received the AZD1222 COVID-19 vaccine. Both conserved end residues are part of each CDR3. Fields, in order: V gene, D gene, J gene, clone size, CDR3 protein, CDR3 DNA. D genes are given only for firm matches. The size entry is marked missing in some rows and otherwise reads once, few, many or a size class.

>TRBV5-1|NA|TRBJ1-2|NA
CASSPGTSSNYGYTF
TGCGCCAGCAGCCCTGGGACATCCTCTAACTATGGCTACACCTTC
>TRBV14|NA|TRBJ1-6|NA
CASSQTAGSNSPLHF
TGTGCCAGCAGCCAAACGGCCGGATCAAATTCACCCCTCCACTTT
>TRBV11-2|TRBD1|TRBJ2-1|NA
CASSLVGQGLRQFF
TGTGCCAGCAGCTTAGTGGGACAGGGGTTGCGGCAGTTCTTC
>TRBV27|TRBD1|TRBJ1-5|NA
CASRTGAGNQPQHF
TGTGCCAGCAGGACAGGGGCTGGAAATCAGCCCCAGCATTTT
>TRBV19|NA|TRBJ2-5|NA
CASSISGEAETQYF
TGTGCCAGTAGTATAAGTGGTGAGGCCGAGACCCAGTACTTC
>TRBV5-4|NA|TRBJ2-1|NA
CASSLGGGGTYNEQFF
TGTGCCAGCAGCTTGGGGGGCGGCGGTACCTACAATGAGCAGTTCTTC
>TRBV9|TRBD1|TRBJ2-3|NA
CASSSRTGTGSDTQYF
TGTGCCAGCAGCTCCCGGACAGGAACTGGTTCAGATACGCAGTATTTT
>TRBV6-2/TRBV6-3|TRBD2|TRBJ2-3|NA
CASSTSGRRGALPDTQYF
TGTGCCAGCAGTACTAGCGGGAGGAGGGGGGCGCTGCCAGATACGCAGTATTTT
>TRBV5-4|TRBD1|TRBJ2-4|NA
CASSQPGQGAASKNIQYF
TGTGCCAGCAGCCAGCCGGGACAGGGGGCGGCGTCCAAAAACATTCAGTACTTC
>TRBV3-1/TRBV3-2|NA|TRBJ2-2|NA
CASSPWTQTTGELFF
TGTGCCAGCAGCCCCTGGACACAAACCACCGGGGAGCTGTTTTTT
>TRBV5-4|TRBD1|TRBJ2-7|NA
CASSTIRDRGYEQYF
TGTGCCAGCAGCACGATCCGGGACAGGGGCTACGAGCAGTACTTC
>TRBV4-3|TRBD1|TRBJ1-1|NA
CASSPLGQANTEAFF
TGCGCCAGCAGCCCCTTGGGACAGGCGAACACTGAAGCTTTCTTT
>TRBV6-5|TRBD1|TRBJ1-6|NA
CASSYSNRGGSPLHF
TGTGCCAGCAGTTACTCTAACAGGGGTGGTTCACCCCTCCACTTT
>TRBV11-2|NA|TRBJ1-1|NA
CASSLGYRNTEAFF
TGTGCCAGCAGCTTAGGATACCGAAACACTGAAGCTTTCTTT
>TRBV29-1|NA|TRBJ1-1|NA
CSVVHMNTEAFF
TGCAGCGTTGTTCACATGAACACTGAAGCTTTCTTT
>TRBV12-3/TRBV12-4|NA|TRBJ2-7|few
CASSLNSDYEQYF
TGTGCCAGCAGTTTAAACAGCGACTACGAGCAGTACTTC
>TRBV6-2/TRBV6-3|NA|TRBJ1-5|once
CASSSPGPKDQPQHF
TGTGCCAGCAGTTCTCCGGGACCAAAGGATCAGCCCCAGCATTTT
>TRBV12-3/TRBV12-4|NA|TRBJ1-2|NA
CASSGDLGYGYTF
TGTGCCAGCTCAGGGGATTTAGGCTATGGCTACACCTTC
>TRBV5-5|NA|TRBJ1-2|once
CASSLHYKDIDYGYTF
TGTGCCAGCAGCTTACACTACAAGGACATCGACTATGGCTACACCTTC
>TRBV5-4|TRBD1|TRBJ2-7|once
CASSQTGGYYEQYF
TGTGCCAGCAGCCAGACAGGGGGGTACTACGAGCAGTACTTC
>TRBV5-1|NA|TRBJ2-1|NA
CASSPSPTSSVEQFF
TGCGCCAGCAGCCCCTCCCCCACTAGCAGTGTTGAGCAGTTCTTC
>TRBV7-8|TRBD2|TRBJ2-3|few
CASSLWTSGGASNTQYF
TGTGCCAGCAGCTTATGGACTAGCGGGGGGGCGTCAAATACGCAGTATTTT
>TRBV5-6|NA|TRBJ2-2|NA
CASSLTGLGTGELFF
TGTGCCAGCAGCTTGACAGGTCTGGGGACCGGGGAGCTGTTTTTT
>TRBV7-2|NA|TRBJ2-5|NA
CASSSGPGRHQETQYF
TGTGCCAGCAGCTCAGGACCCGGAAGACACCAAGAGACCCAGTACTTC
>TRBV4-1|TRBD1|TRBJ1-2|NA
CASSQSGTGVYGYTF
TGCGCCAGCAGCCAATCCGGGACAGGGGTGTATGGCTACACCTTC
>TRBV30|NA|TRBJ1-6|once
CAWSVPPRTDSPLHF
TGTGCCTGGAGTGTACCCCCTCGGACAGATTCACCCCTCCACTTT
>TRBV19|TRBD1|TRBJ2-7|NA
CASSIVKTGKNEQYF
TGTGCCAGTAGTATAGTAAAGACAGGGAAAAACGAGCAGTACTTC
>TRBV30|TRBD1|TRBJ1-2|once
CAWSGVDRRLYGYTF
TGTGCCTGGAGTGGGGTGGACAGGAGACTATATGGCTACACCTTC
>TRBV27|NA|TRBJ2-1|once
CASSGPLGVSYNEQFF
TGTGCCAGCAGCGGACCTCTAGGGGTCTCCTACAATGAGCAGTTCTTC
>TRBV5-4|TRBD1|TRBJ1-6|NA
CASGDRHSYNSPLHF
TGTGCCAGCGGGGACAGGCACTCCTATAATTCACCCCTCCACTTT
>TRBV11-2|NA|TRBJ2-3|NA
CASSLFRDTQYF
TGTGCCAGCAGCTTATTCCGGGATACGCAGTATTTT
>TRBV19|TRBD1|TRBJ1-1|NA
CASSINPRTGAEAFF
TGTGCCAGTAGTATAAATCCCCGGACAGGGGCTGAAGCTTTCTTT
>TRBV2|NA|TRBJ1-2|once
CASSEDSRAGGYTF
TGTGCCAGCAGTGAAGATAGCAGGGCGGGTGGCTACACCTTC
>TRBV6-6|NA|TRBJ1-3|NA
CASLRGGSGNTIYF
TGTGCCAGCTTAAGAGGAGGCTCTGGAAACACCATATATTTT
>TRBV11-2|TRBD2|TRBJ2-1|NA
CASSPKGLAGVGYNEQFF
TGTGCCAGCAGCCCGAAAGGACTAGCGGGAGTCGGCTACAATGAGCAGTTCTTC